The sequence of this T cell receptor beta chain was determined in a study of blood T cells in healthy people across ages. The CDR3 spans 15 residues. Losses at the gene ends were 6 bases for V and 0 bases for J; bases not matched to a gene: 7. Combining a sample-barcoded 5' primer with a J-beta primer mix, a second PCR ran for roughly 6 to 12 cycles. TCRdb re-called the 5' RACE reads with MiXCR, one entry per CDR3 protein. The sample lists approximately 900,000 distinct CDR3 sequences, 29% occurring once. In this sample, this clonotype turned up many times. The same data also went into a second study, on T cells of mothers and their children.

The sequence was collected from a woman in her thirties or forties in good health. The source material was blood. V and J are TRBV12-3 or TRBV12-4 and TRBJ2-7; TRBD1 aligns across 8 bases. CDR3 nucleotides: TGTGCCAGCAGACCGTGGACAGGGAGCTCCTACGAGCAGTACTTC. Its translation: CASRPWTGSSYEQYF.